Listed here is a single T cell receptor (beta chain). No antigen is known for it. No qualities accompany the bases; no much larger clone lies one base away. This sample is drawn from a study of blood T cell repertoires in COVID-19 (TCRdb year 2020). About the study as a whole: Samples from collaborators originated in the United States, Italy and Spain and spanned both the acute and convalescent phases of COVID-19. The prospective study material was composed of cDNA or gDNA derived from T cells, B-cell-depleted T cells, or PBMCs. Subjects who had been exposed to COVID-19, were actively infected with it, or had recovered from it provided the deeply sampled blood TCRbeta repertoires that made up the dataset. The repertoires were made available in a free public database intended to serve as a resource for research on the immune response to SARS-CoV-2. The samples were drawn from the first 160 participants of the ongoing ImmuneRACE study and from 1,254 subjects provided by 6 global collaborators. Sample metadata almost always included a de-identified subject ID, COVID-19 status, age in years and sex. Where available, HLA class I and class II types were obtained from metadata supplied by the sample provider rather than from assay-based typing. What the work shows at the level of the full study, not this receptor alone: Clinical and demographic metadata were provided uncurated, with the amount varying by source and participant.

Collaborating institutions collected whole blood in K2EDTA tubes following their own protocols. For TCRbeta analysis, collaborators shipped samples as frozen whole blood, isolated PBMCs, or DNA extracted from either of those sample types. The CDR3 sequence holds 15 residues, the cysteine and phenylalanine included. CDR3 DNA is the only sequence kept; it has 45 bases, read in frame from the first base. The germline V gene specifies SGHDT as CDR1 and YYEEEE as CDR2. The trim is 1 base for V and 5 bases for J, with a gap of 13 bases between the germline ends. TCRbeta CDR3 regions were amplified from genomic DNA using the immunoSEQ Assay, a bias-controlled multiplex PCR. In the authors' own workflow: The number of nucleated cells in each sample was estimated by amplification of reference gene primers within the assay. Sequence reads were collapsed and filtered to measure the absolute abundance of every unique TCRbeta CDR3 rearrangement. For each sample, productive Simpson clonality was calculated as the square root of Simpson's diversity index across productive rearrangements. Here the immuneACCESS table is served through TCRdb, limited to in-frame sequences with V and J called. Missing clones are a known gap in these copies; in checked studies unresolved V genes cover under half, and the rest lacks a known reason. V, J and clone size derive from that table, while D and trimming were established from the DNA sequence. The sample table shows about 50,000 clones, and 90% are seen once. Of the sample, about 10% falls within the top ten clones.

Material: peripheral blood. This clonotype was obtained from a woman over 75 with acute or convalescent COVID-19. The rearrangement combines TRBV5-6 with TRBJ1-5; 5 matching bases give a weak D call of TRBD1. At the DNA level, the sequence is TGTGCCAGCAGCTTGCTAGGGGCCTACGATCAGCCCCAGCATTTT. Its protein is CASSLLGAYDQPQHF.